Below, one T cell receptor beta chain is given with its context. One entry per CDR3 protein, called by TCRdb with MiXCR from the RT-PCR reads. The profile shows about a million distinct CDR3 sequences, more than 15% of them singletons. The record originates from a study of patients and donors after allogeneic stem cell transplantation. Germline V CDR1 and CDR2: MNHEY, SVGAGI. Trimming took 0 bases from V and 7 from J, leaving 12 bases between them. There are 14 residues in the CDR3. The genes are TRBV6-5 and TRBJ1-2, with a weak D call TRBD1 (5 bases). The TCR comes from a human donor who was either an allogeneic HSCT recipient or a stem cell or donor lymphocyte infusion donor (not recorded which). It is not recorded whose cells these are; they may come from a transplant donor. The sample taken for sequencing was blood, either unsorted or a sorted T cell fraction (not recorded which). The CDR3 nucleotides are TGTGCCAGCAGTTACTCGCCGGTCGGGGGTGGCTACACCTTC. It is translated as CASSYSPVGGGYTF.